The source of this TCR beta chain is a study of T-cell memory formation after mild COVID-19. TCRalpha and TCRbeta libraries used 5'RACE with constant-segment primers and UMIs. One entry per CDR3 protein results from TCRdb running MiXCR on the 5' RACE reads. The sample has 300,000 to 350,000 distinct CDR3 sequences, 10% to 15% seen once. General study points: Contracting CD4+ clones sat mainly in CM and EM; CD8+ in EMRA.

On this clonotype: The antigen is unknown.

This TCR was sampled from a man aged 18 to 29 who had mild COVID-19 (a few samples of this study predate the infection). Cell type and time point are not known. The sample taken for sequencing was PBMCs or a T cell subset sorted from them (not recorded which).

The CDR3 sequence is CASSQGTWGRAFF. CDR3 bases: TGTGCCAGCAGCCAAGGGACATGGGGCCGTGCTTTCTTT. The chain is built from TRBV14 and TRBJ1-1, with D maybe TRBD1 (5 bases). The CDR3 spans 13 residues. Looked up from germline, CDR1 is SGHDN and CDR2 is FVKESK. V was cut by 1 base and J by 11 bases, with 14 bases left in between.